This TCR beta chain was found in a study of T cells in Graves' hyperthyroidism and ophthalmopathy. Study observations and caveats: The model identified upcoming ophthalmopathy a median roughly 6.5 months ahead of onset.

Uncontrolled infection, other autoimmune disease, pregnancy or lactation barred patients from enrollment. Trimming took 3 bases from V and 7 from J; bases not matched to a gene: 8. Germline loops: CDR1 MNHNS, CDR2 SASEGT. This CDR3 region has 16 residues. Of note for this clonotype: Its cognate antigen is unknown.

TCR beta CDR3 regions were amplified from RNA transcripts. When the TCR CDR3 underwent first-round RT-PCR, the HTBI primer set was used. TCRdb analysed the multiplex PCR reads with MiXCR anew, one entry per CDR3 protein. The sample gives about 400,000 distinct CDR3 sequences, 13% to 15% of which show up once; around 19% is in the top ten. The TCR was taken from a woman in her 30s with Graves' ophthalmopathy. The rearrangement links TRBV6-1 to TRBJ1-5, with 11 positions matching TRBD1. Input material: blood. The CDR3 nucleotides are TGTGCCAGCAGTGATATAGGGACAGGGGGTAGCCAGCCCCAGCATTTT. It codes for CASSDIGTGGSQPQHF.